The source of this TCR beta chain is a study of Ad26.COV2.S vaccination and SARS-CoV-2 variants. Turning to this clone: At one of its ends the junction is not consistent with the germline gene, which may arise from a read error.

Regarding treatment: around 19 received Ad26.COV2.S at low or high dose, single or two shots; about 5 received placebo; per-sample allocation not given. It was on day 63 after the first vaccine or placebo injection that samples were taken. The table came from immunoSEQ multiplex PCR; TCRdb's copy has only in-frame clones and leaves some out. The repertoire includes hundreds of thousands of clones, about 89% of them detected once, and around 5% sits in the top ten. Sample: peripheral blood, taken in a trial of Ad26.COV2.S vaccine versus placebo. This receptor was identified in a person aged 18-65 years who received the Ad26.COV2.S COVID-19 vaccine or a placebo.

This CDR3 reads CAASRGGGEGQPQHF. The CDR3 region has the DNA TGTGCCGCCAGCAGAGGGGGGGGTGAGGGCCAGCCCCAGCATTTT. J is TRBJ1-5 and V is TRBV15, with D perhaps TRBD1 (6 bases). CDR1 is LNHNV and CDR2 is YYDKDF in the germline V gene (reference sequence). CDR3 length: 15 amino acids.